This T cell receptor (beta chain) was observed in a study of shared clonotypes between healthy human individuals. The investigators split CD4+ cells into a CD45RA+ naive subset and a CD45RA-negative memory subset. Running of the assay took place at deep level. In the original analysis: From ImmunoSEQ came sequences covering only the junction and carrying no quality scores, so filtering differed. Generated by immunoSEQ multiplex PCR, the TCRdb table keeps only in-frame clones and is missing some. V and J calls and clone size are as listed in that table; D and trimming were resolved from the DNA. The sample consists of around 240,000 clones, 50% to 75% of them appearing once. V was trimmed by 3 bases and J by 3 bases, leaving 3 bases between them. CDR3 length: 12 residues. In germline, CDR1 is MDHEN, CDR2 SYDVKM. There are a few counts of this clone.

Sequencing input: memory CD4+ T cells sorted from blood. Sample subset: CD45RA-negative fraction. The sequence derives from a man aged 25 to 40 in good health. The chain joins TRBV28 to TRBJ1-5; D not certain. CDR3 DNA sequence: TGTGCCAGCAGTTTTCCCAATCAGCCCCAGCATTTT. Its protein is CASSFPNQPQHF.